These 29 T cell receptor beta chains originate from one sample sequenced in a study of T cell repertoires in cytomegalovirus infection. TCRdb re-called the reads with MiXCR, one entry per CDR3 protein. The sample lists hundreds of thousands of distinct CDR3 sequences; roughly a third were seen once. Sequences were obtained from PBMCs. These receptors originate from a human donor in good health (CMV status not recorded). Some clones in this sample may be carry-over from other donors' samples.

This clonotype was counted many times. The CDR3 sequence: CASRIAGVFGELFF. CDR3 DNA sequence: TGTGCCAGCAGGATAGCGGGGGTGTTCGGGGAGCTGTTTTTT. The chain joins TRBV6-2 or TRBV6-3 to TRBJ2-2; TRBD2 aligns across 9 bases. V lost 6 bases and J lost 7; bases outside the gene matches: 6. CDR1 MNHEY and CDR2 SVGEGT come from the germline V gene. The CDR3 is 14 residues long.

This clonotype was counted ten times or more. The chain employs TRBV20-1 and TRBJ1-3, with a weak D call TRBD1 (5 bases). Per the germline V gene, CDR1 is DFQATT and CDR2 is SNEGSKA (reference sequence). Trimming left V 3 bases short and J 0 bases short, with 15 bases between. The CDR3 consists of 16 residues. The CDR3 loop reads CSASMTRTGSGNTIYF. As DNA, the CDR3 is TGCAGTGCTAGTATGACGAGAACAGGCTCTGGAAACACCATATATTTT.

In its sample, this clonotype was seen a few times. The CDR3 nucleotides are TGTGCCAGCGGGGGAAAAGGGGGGGACTATGGCTACACCTTC. This codes for CASGGKGGDYGYTF. V usage is TRBV7-2 and J usage is TRBJ1-2; D perhaps matches TRBD1 (6 bases). The V end lost 8 bases, the J end lost 3 bases, and 16 bases lay between the germline ends. CDR3 length equals 14 residues. Germline V gene lookup returns CDR1 SGHTA and CDR2 FQGNSA.

CDR3 DNA sequence: TGTGCCACCAGCAGAGACAGAAACAACTATGGCTACACCTTC. Its translation: CATSRDRNNYGYTF. The chain employs TRBV15 and TRBJ1-2; no reliable D call. Germline V lookup: CDR1 LNHNV, CDR2 YYDKDF (reference sequence). Trimming shortened V by 0 bases and J by 2 bases, and 7 bases separated the two germline ends. The CDR3 totals 14 residues.

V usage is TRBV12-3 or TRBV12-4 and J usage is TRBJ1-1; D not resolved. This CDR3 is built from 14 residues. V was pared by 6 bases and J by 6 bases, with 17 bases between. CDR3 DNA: TGTGCCAGCAGCGCCGACATTACGGTCCCTGAAGCTTTCTTT. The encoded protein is CASSADITVPEAFF.

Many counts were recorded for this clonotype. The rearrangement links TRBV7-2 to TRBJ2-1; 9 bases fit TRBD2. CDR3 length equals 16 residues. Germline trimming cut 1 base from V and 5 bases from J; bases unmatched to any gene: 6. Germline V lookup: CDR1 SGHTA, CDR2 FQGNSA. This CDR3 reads CASSLGWAGGDNEQFF. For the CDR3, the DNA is TGTGCCAGCAGCTTAGGGTGGGCGGGGGGGGACAATGAGCAGTTCTTC.

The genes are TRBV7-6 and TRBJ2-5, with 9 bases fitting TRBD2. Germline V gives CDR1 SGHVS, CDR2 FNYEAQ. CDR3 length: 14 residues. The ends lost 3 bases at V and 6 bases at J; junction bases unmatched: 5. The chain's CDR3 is CASSFSGGVQTQYF. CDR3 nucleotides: TGTGCCAGCAGCTTTAGCGGGGGCGTCCAGACCCAGTACTTC.

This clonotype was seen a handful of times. The CDR3 sequence is CASSPEGYQQYF. The CDR3 DNA reads as TGTGCCAGCAGTCCCGAAGGGTATCAGCAGTACTTC. The rearrangement joins TRBV12-3 or TRBV12-4 to TRBJ2-7, with D unclear. Trimming removed 5 bases at V and 8 bases at J, with 13 bases between. The CDR3 is made up of 12 amino acids.

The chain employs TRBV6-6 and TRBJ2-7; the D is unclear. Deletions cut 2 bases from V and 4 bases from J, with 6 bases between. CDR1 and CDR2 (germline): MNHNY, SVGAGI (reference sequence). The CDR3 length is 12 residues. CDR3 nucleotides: TGTGCCAGCAGTTACGGAAAGTACGAGCAGTACTTC. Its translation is CASSYGKYEQYF.

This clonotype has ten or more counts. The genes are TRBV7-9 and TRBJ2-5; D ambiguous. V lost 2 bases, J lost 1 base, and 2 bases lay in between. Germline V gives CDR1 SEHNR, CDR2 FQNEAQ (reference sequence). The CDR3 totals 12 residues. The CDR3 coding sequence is TGTGCCAGCAGCTTAATCCAAGAGACCCAGTACTTC. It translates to CASSLIQETQYF.

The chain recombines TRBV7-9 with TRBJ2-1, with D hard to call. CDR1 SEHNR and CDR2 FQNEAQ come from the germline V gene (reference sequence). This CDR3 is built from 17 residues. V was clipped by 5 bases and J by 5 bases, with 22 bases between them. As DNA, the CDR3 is TGTGCCAGCAGCCCCCGGGCGTGGCGACAAAACAACAATGAGCAGTTCTTC. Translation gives CASSPRAWRQNNNEQFF.

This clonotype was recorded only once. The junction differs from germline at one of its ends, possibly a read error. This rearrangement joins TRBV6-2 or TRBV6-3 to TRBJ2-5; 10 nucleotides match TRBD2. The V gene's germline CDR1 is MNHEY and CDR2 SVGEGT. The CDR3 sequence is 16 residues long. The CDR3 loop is CASSPLGLAAGETQHF. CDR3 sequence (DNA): TGTGCCAGCAGTCCACTCGGACTAGCGGCGGGAGAGACCCAGCACTTC.

DNA of the CDR3: TGTGCCAGCAGTTTGTTACCTACTAATGAAAAACTGTTTTTT. It translates to CASSLLPTNEKLFF. V usage is TRBV28 and J usage is TRBJ1-4; D unresolved. The CDR3 has 14 residues. Germline assignment: CDR1 MDHEN and CDR2 SYDVKM. Between the trimmed V and J ends, which lost 3 bases and 2 bases, there was a span of 7 bases.

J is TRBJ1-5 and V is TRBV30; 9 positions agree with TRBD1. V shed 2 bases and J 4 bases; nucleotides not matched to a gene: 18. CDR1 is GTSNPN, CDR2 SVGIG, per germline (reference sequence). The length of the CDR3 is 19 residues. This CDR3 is CAWSPGQGRFGLQNQPQHF. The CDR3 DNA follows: TGTGCCTGGAGTCCCGGACAGGGGCGTTTTGGGCTCCAAAATCAGCCCCAGCATTTT.

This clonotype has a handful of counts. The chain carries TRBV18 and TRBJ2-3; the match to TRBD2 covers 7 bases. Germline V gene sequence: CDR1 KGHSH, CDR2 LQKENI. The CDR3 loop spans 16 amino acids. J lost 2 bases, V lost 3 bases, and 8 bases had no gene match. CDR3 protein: CASSPLGSGSTDTQYF. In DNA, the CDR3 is TGTGCCAGCTCACCGCTGGGTAGCGGGTCCACAGATACGCAGTATTTT.

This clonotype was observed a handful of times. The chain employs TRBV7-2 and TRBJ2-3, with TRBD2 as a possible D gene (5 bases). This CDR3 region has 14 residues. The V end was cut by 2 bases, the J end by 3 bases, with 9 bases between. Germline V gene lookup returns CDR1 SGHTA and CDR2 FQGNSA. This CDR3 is CASSLSGRTDTQYF. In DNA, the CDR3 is TGTGCCAGCAGCTTAAGCGGACGGACAGATACGCAGTATTTT.

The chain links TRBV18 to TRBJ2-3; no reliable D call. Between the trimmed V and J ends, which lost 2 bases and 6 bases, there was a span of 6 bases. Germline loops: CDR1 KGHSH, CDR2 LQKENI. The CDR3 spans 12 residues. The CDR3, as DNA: TGTGCCAGCTCACCAGTTTCTGATACGCAGTATTTT. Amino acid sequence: CASSPVSDTQYF.

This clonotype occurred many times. The chain's CDR3 is CASSLFDTATNKNIQYF. The CDR3 DNA sequence: TGTGCCAGCAGTTTATTCGACACCGCGACAAACAAAAACATTCAGTACTTC. This chain connects TRBV28 to TRBJ2-4; no definite D call. Germline V lookup: CDR1 MDHEN, CDR2 SYDVKM. Trimming stripped 1 base from V and 3 bases from J, with 16 bases between. This CDR3 region has 17 residues.

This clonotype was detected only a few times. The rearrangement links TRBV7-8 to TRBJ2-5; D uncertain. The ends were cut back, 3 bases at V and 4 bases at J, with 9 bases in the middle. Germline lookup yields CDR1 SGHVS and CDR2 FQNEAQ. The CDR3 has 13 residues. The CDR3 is CASSFIRAETQYF. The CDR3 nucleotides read TGTGCCAGCAGCTTTATTAGGGCAGAGACCCAGTACTTC.

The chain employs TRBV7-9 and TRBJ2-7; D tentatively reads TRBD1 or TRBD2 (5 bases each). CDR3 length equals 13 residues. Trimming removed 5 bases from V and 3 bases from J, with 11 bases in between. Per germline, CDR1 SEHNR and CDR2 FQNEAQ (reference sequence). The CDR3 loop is CASSGGHLYEQYF. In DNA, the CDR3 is TGTGCCAGCAGCGGAGGACATCTCTACGAGCAGTACTTC.

Written as DNA, the CDR3 is TGTGCCAGCAGTCCGGGCCACTCTGGAAACACCATATATTTT. Its translation is CASSPGHSGNTIYF. The chain uses TRBV5-8 and TRBJ1-3; D not certain. Trimming shortened V by 5 bases and J by 0 bases, and 9 bases separated the two germline ends. This CDR3 comprises 14 residues. Germline V gene sequence: CDR1 SGHTS, CDR2 YDEGEE.

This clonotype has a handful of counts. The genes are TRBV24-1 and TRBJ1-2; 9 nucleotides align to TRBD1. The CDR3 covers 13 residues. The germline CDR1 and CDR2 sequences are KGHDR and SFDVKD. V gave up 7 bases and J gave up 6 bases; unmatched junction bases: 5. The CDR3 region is CATSLQGADGYTF. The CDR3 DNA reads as TGTGCCACCAGCTTACAGGGGGCGGATGGCTACACCTTC.

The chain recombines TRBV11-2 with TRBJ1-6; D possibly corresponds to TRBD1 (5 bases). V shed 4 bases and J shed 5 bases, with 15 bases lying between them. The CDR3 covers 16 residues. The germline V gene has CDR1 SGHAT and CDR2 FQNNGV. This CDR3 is CASSSVGGVNNSPLHF. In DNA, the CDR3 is TGTGCCAGCAGCTCCGTCGGGGGTGTGAATAATTCACCCCTCCACTTT.

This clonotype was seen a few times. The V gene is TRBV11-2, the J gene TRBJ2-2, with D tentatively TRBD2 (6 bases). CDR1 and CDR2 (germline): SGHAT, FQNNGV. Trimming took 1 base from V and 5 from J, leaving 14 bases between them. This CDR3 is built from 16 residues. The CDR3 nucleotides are TGTGCCAGCAGCTTAGGTGTGGACTATCGAACCGGGGAGCTGTTTTTT. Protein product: CASSLGVDYRTGELFF.

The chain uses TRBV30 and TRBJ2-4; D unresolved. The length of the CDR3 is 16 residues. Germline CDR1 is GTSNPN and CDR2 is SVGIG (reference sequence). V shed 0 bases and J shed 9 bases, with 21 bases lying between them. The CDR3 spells CAWSVGATGLSGIQYF. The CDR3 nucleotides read TGTGCCTGGAGTGTAGGCGCTACCGGCCTGTCGGGCATTCAGTACTTC.

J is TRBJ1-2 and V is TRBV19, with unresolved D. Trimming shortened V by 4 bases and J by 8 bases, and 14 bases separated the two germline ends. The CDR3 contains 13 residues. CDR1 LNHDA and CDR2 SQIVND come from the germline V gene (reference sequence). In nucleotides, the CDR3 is TGTGCCAGTAGTACCCGACCCCCTGGAGGCTACACCTTC. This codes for CASSTRPPGGYTF.

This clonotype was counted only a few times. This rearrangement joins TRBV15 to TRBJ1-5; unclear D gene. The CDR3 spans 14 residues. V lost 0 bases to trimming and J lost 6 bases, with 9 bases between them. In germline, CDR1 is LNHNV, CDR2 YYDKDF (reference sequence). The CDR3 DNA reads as TGTGCCACCAGCAGAGACCGGAGGTTTCAGCCCCAGCATTTT. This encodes CATSRDRRFQPQHF.

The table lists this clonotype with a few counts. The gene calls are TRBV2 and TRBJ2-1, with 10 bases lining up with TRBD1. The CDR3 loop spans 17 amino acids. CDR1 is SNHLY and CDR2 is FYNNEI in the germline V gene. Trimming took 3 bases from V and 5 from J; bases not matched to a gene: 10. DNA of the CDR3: TGTGCCAGCAGTGAGGAGCCCGGGACAGGGGCGCACAATGAGCAGTTCTTC. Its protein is CASSEEPGTGAHNEQFF.

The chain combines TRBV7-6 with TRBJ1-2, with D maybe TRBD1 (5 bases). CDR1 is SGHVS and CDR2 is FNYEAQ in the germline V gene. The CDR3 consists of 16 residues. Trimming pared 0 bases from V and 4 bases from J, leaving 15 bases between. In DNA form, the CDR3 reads TGTGCCAGCAGCTTAGCTAGAAGGGGATGGGGCTATGGCTACACCTTC. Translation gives CASSLARRGWGYGYTF.